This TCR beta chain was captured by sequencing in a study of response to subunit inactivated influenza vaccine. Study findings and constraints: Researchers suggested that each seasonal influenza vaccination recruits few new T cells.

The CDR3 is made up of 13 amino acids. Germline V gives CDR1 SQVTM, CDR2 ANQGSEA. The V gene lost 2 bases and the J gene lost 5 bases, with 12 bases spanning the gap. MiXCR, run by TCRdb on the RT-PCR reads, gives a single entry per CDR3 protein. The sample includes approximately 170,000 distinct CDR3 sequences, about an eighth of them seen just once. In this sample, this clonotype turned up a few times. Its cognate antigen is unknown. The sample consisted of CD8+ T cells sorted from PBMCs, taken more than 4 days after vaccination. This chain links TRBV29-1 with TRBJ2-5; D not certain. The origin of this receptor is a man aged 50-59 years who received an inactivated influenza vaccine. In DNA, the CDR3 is TGCAGCGTTGAAATGACACTTATGGAGACCCAGTACTTC. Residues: CSVEMTLMETQYF. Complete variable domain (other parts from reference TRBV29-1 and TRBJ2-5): SAVISQKPSRDICQRGTSLTIQCQVDSQVTMMFWYRQQPGQSLTLIATANQGSEATYESGFVIDKFPISRPNLTFSTLTVSNMSPEDSSIYLCSVEMTLMETQYFGPGTRLLVL.